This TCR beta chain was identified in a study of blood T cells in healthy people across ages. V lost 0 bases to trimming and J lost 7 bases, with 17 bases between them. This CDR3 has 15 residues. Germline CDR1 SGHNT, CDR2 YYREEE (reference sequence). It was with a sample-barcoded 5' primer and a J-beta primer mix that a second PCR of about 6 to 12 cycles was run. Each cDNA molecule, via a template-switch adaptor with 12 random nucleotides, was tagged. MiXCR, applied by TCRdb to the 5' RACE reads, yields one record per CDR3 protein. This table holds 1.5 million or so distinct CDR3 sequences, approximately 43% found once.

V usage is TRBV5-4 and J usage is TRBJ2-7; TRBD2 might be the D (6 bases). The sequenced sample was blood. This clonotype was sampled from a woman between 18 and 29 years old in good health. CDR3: CASSLETRRVNEQYF. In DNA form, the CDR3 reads TGTGCCAGCAGCTTGGAGACAAGGAGGGTCAATGAGCAGTACTTC.